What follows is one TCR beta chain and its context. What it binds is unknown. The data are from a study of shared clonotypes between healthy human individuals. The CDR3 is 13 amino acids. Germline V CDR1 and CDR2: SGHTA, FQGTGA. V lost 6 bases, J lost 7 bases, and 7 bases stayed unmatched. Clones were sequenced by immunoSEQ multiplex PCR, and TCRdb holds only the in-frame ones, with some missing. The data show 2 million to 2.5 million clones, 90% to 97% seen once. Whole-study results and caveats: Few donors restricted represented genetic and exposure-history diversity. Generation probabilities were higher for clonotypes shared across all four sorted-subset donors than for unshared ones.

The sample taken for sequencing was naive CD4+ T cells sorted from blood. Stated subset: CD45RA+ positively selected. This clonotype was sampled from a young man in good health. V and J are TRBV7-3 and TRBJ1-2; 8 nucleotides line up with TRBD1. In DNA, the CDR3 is TGTGCCAGCAGTTCAGACAGGGGCCGTGGCTACACCTTC. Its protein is CASSSDRGRGYTF. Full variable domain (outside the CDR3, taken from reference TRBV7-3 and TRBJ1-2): GAGVSQTPSNKVTEKGKYVELRCDPISGHTALYWYRQSLGQGPEFLIYFQGTGAADDSGLPNDRFFAVRPEGSVSTLKIQRTERGDSAVYLCASSSDRGRGYTFGSGTRLTVV.